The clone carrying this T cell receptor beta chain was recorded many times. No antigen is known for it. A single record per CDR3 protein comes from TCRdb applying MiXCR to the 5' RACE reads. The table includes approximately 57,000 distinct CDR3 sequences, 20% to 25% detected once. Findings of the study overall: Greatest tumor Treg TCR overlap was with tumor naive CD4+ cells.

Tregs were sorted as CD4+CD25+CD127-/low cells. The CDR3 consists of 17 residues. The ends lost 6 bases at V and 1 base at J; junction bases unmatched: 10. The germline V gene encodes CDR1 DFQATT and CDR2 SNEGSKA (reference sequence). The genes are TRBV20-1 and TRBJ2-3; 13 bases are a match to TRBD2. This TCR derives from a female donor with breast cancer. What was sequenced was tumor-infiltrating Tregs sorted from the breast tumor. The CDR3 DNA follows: TGCAGTGCGTTTACTAGCGGGGGGGACTCGGGCACAGATACGCAGTATTTT. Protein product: CSAFTSGGDSGTDTQYF.